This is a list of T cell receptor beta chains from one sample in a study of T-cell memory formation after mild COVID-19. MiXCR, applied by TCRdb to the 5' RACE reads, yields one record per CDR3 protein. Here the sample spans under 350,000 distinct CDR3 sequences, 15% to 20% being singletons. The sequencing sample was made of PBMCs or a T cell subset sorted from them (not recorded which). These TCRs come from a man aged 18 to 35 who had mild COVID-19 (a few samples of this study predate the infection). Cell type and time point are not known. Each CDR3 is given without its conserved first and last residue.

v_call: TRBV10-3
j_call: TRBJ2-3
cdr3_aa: AISEGAGVNKDTQY

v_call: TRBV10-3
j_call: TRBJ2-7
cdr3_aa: AISEEGDSSYEQY

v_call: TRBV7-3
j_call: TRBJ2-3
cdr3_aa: ASSLTGSHTDTQY

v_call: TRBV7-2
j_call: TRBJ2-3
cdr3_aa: ASSLAGGDTQY

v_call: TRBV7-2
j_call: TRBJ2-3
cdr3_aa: ASSLSWRADTQY

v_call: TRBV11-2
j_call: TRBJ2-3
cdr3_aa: ASSRMASTDTQY

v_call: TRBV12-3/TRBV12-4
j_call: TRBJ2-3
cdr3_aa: ASSFGVPTDTQY

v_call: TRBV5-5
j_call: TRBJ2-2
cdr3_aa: ASSFGAGSSRGTGELF

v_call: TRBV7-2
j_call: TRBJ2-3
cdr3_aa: ASSPRVSDTQY

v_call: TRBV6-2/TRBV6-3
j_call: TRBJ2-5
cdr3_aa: ASTVGALYGETQY

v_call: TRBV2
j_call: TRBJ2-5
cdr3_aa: ASSVGSGVETQY

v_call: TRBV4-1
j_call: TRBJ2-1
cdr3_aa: ASSPTGVPEQF

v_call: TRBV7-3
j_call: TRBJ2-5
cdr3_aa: ASSPGGGGIHAETQY

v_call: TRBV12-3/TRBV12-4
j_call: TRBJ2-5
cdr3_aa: ASSLQKTSGSQETQY

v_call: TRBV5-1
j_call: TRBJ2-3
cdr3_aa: ASSLGGFFTDTQY

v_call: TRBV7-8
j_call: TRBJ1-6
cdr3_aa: ASSPLTDYSSYNSPLH

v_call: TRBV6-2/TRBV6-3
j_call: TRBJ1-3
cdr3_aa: ASSYRPHSGNTIY

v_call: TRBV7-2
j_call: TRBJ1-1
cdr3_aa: ASSGARGGTNTEAF

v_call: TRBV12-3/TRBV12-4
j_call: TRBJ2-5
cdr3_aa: ASSPGRAGETQY

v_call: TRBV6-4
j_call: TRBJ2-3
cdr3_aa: ASSDPAGGNTQY

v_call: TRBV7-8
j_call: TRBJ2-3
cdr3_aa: ASSPWTPRGDTQY

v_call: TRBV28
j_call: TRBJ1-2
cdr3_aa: ASSLVDYGYT

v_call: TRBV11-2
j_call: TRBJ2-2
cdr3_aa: ASSTGTSATGELF

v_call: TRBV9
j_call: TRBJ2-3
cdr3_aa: ASSPLSGEVITQY

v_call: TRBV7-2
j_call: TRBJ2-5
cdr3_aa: ASSLAQSRETQY

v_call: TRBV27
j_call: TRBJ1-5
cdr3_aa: ASRPDRGNQPQH

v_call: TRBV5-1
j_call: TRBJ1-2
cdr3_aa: ASSTPGQGMYT

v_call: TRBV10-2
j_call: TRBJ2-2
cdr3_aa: ASSDGTANTGELF

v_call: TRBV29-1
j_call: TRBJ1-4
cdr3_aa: SVKPSLATNEKLF

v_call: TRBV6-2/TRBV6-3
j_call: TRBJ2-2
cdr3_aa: ASSGQGALAGELF

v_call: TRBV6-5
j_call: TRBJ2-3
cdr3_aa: ASSYSPRVGTDTQY

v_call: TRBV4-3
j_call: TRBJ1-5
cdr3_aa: ASSQDEGQPQH

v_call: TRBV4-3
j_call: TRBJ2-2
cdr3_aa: ASSQEATTNTGELF

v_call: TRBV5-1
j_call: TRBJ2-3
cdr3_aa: ASSLDLTLPDTQY

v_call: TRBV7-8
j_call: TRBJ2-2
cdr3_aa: ASSLVLAQGELF

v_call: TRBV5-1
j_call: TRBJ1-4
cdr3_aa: ASSWGRETGGKLF

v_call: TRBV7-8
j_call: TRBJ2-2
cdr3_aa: ASSSWDRGNTGELF

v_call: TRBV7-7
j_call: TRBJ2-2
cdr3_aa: ASSGGTGFTGELF

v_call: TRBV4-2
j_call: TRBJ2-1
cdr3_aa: ASRGGRYEQF

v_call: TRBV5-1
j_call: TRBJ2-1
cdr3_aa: ASSSLVVGHNEQF

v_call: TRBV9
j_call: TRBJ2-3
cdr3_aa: ASSAGDYLGFGPQY

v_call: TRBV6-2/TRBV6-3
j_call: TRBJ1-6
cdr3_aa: ASSYSEGSPLH

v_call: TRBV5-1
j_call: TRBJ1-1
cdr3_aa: ASSPWTGETEAF

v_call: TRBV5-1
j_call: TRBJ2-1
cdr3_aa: ASSLAAGSYNEQF

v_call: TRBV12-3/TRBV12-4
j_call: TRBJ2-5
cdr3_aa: ASSSTARETQY

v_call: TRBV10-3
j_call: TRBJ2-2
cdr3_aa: AISESDRGAGELF